This T cell receptor (beta chain) was identified during a study of cytomegalovirus exposure and HLA in healthy donors. Details on this clone: Its antigen is not known.

Libraries were prepared by immunoSEQ multiplex PCR; TCRdb keeps only in-frame clonotypes and omits some of them. The sample contains hundreds of thousands of clones, roughly 90% of which appear only once. Points from the study as a whole: Most TCR sequences were rare, but some public TCRs occurred in many donors. Cytomegalovirus association was listed for 150 or so TCR beta chains.

CDR1 is MNHEY and CDR2 is SMNVEV in the germline V gene (reference sequence). CDR3 size: 14 residues. V was clipped by 6 bases and J by 8 bases, with 19 bases between them. The sample comprised PBMCs. V and J are TRBV27 and TRBJ1-2; D is undetermined. The receptor comes from a young woman in good health and CMV-seronegative. The CDR3 sequence: CASSSRSATWGYTF. The CDR3 bases are TGTGCCAGCAGCTCCAGGTCCGCCACCTGGGGCTACACCTTC.